This TCR beta chain is drawn from a study of blood T cell repertoires in COVID-19. Study-level background: Collection of acute and convalescent COVID-19 samples took place in the United States, Italy and Spain.

In the study's own analysis: It was from reference gene primer amplification that nucleated cell counts were estimated. Generated by immunoSEQ multiplex PCR, the TCRdb table keeps only in-frame clones and is missing some. V, J and clone size are those of that table, while D and trimming were read from the DNA. The data contain fewer than 85,000 clones, more than 75% of them singletons. The germline gives CDR1 SGHRS, CDR2 YFSETQ. V was clipped by 4 bases and J by 6 bases; unmatched bases: 6. The CDR3 covers 13 residues. V is TRBV5-1 and J is TRBJ1-2, with 7 bases lining up with TRBD1. The sequenced material came from peripheral blood. The clonotype comes from a human donor in a cohort sampled during active COVID-19. The CDR3 loop is CASSLTGADGYTF. In DNA form, the CDR3 reads TGCGCCAGCAGCCTCACAGGGGCCGATGGCTACACCTTC.